The following is a TCR beta chain sequence with its context. Its antigen is undetermined. A second about 6 to 11 cycle PCR used barcoded and J-beta primers. Each CDR3 protein is one row after TCRdb ran MiXCR on the 5' RACE reads. The sample includes about a million distinct CDR3 sequences, around 54% of them seen just once. The data were taken from a study of blood T cells in healthy people across ages. General study results and limits: Diversity of TCR beta correlated strongly with naive T cell percentage. Per million T cells, TCR beta diversity dropped roughly linearly as age increased.

This CDR3 region has 13 residues. Trimming took 1 base from V and 6 from J, leaving 10 bases between them. CDR1 and CDR2 from the germline V gene are GTSNPN and SVGIG (reference sequence). This chain joins TRBV30 and TRBJ1-5; D unresolved. This TCR came from a woman aged 55-70 years in good health. Sequenced sample: blood. The CDR3, as DNA: TGTGCCTGGAGTGCAGCTCACGGTCAGCCCCAGCATTTT. Its protein is CAWSAAHGQPQHF.